A single sample is the source of the 18 T cell receptor beta chains below, sequenced in a study of human T cells and chemical hapten exposure. The total RNA was obtained from whole blood that was not fractionated. The library tagged each cDNA molecule with unique molecular identifiers. TCRdb redid the calling of the reads with MiXCR, one entry per CDR3 protein. The data contain around 3,100 distinct CDR3 sequences, approximately 48% of them seen just once; the ten biggest clones take up roughly 11%. Sequencing used whole blood. The receptors were sampled from a human donor who had alopecia or was a healthy volunteer (not recorded which). Some clones in this sample may be carry-over from other donors' samples. This table probably holds off-target reads from a library built for another chain.

The chain couples TRBV7-8 to TRBJ2-7; the D is unclear. V was trimmed by 5 bases and J by 4 bases, leaving 9 bases between them. The germline V gene has CDR1 SGHVS and CDR2 FQNEAQ. The CDR3 runs 12 residues. Here the CDR3 DNA reads TGTGCCAGCAGCGTAGACCATTACGAGCAGTACTTC. Residues: CASSVDHYEQYF.

This clonotype occurred a few times. The chain joins TRBV11-2 to TRBJ2-2; D gene uncertain. The V gene's germline CDR1 is SGHAT and CDR2 FQNNGV. Trimming pared 0 bases from V and 1 base from J, leaving 3 bases between. The CDR3 extends over 14 amino acids. The CDR3 region is CASSLERNTGELFF. CDR3 bases: TGTGCCAGCAGCTTAGAGAGGAACACCGGGGAGCTGTTTTTT.

This clonotype was found a few times. The chain has TRBV20-1 and TRBJ2-3; TRBD2 aligns across 10 bases. Germline V CDR1 and CDR2: DFQATT, SNEGSKA (reference sequence). Trimming at V came to 1 base and at J to 0 bases, leaving 4 bases not matched to a gene. This CDR3 region has 16 residues. In DNA form, the CDR3 reads TGCAGTGCTAGAGGGGGGACTAGCGAAAGCACAGATACGCAGTATTTT. Amino acids: CSARGGTSESTDTQYF.

The chain uses TRBV19 and TRBJ2-3, with D tentatively TRBD1 (6 bases). V lost 7 bases to trimming and J lost 2 bases, with 13 bases between them. The CDR3 has 14 amino acids. Germline-derived CDR1 and CDR2 are LNHDA and SQIVND (reference sequence). The DNA of the CDR3 is TGTGCCAGTACCCAGGACAGAGCCACAGATACGCAGTATTTT. Translated, it gives CASTQDRATDTQYF. The full variable domain, completed using reference TRBV19 and TRBJ2-3, is DGGITQSPKYLFRKEGQNVTLSCEQNLNHDAMYWYRQDPGQGLRLIYYSQIVNDFQKGDIAEGYSVSREKKESFPLTVTSAQKNPTAFYLCASTQDRATDTQYFGPGTRLTVL.

This clonotype was found a few times. This rearrangement joins TRBV20-1 to TRBJ2-1, with 14 bases lining up with TRBD2. CDR1 is DFQATT, CDR2 SNEGSKA, per germline (reference sequence). J gave up 8 bases and V 4 bases, and 4 bases lay outside the gene matches. The CDR3 has 14 amino acids. The CDR3 reads CSAMGTSGSYEQFF. The CDR3 DNA is TGCAGTGCTATGGGGACTAGCGGGAGCTATGAGCAGTTCTTC.

This rearrangement joins TRBV6-5 to TRBJ2-5; D call uncertain. Germline V gives CDR1 MNHEY, CDR2 SVGAGI. The CDR3 contains 14 residues. V was shortened by 2 bases and J by 2 bases, with 9 bases between the two germline ends. CDR3: CASSYGTVQETQYF. The CDR3, as DNA: TGTGCCAGCAGTTACGGAACAGTTCAAGAGACCCAGTACTTC.

The chain is built from TRBV5-1 and TRBJ2-5, with TRBD1 identical over 8 bases. The germline V gene has CDR1 SGHRS and CDR2 YFSETQ. V dropped 2 bases and J dropped 1; count of bases not matched to a gene: 7. The CDR3 totals 16 residues. CDR3 protein: CASSLGAGGGQETQYF. CDR3 bases: TGCGCCAGCAGCTTAGGGGCAGGGGGCGGCCAAGAGACCCAGTACTTC.

This clonotype was seen a few times. This chain links TRBV3-1 with TRBJ2-7; a possible D gene is TRBD1 (5 bases). There are 14 residues in the CDR3. Per germline, CDR1 LGHDT and CDR2 YNNKEL (reference sequence). V was cut by 1 base and J by 5 bases, with 12 bases left in between. CDR3 nucleotides: TGTGCCAGCAGCCAAGGGGGCAGTTTGAACGAGCAGTACTTC. Translating it yields CASSQGGSLNEQYF.

V and J are TRBV4-1 and TRBJ2-5, with D perhaps TRBD2 (6 bases). The germline gives CDR1 MGHRA, CDR2 YSYEKL. V dropped 4 bases and J dropped 2 bases, with 8 bases sitting between them. The CDR3 is 13 amino acids. This chain's CDR3 is CASSLSGQETQYF. The CDR3 nucleotides read TGCGCCAGCAGCCTTAGCGGTCAAGAGACCCAGTACTTC.

This sequence joins TRBV20-1 and TRBJ2-7; a possible D gene is TRBD1 (5 bases). Trimming cost V 1 base and J 4 bases, with 11 bases left between them. Germline assignment: CDR1 DFQATT and CDR2 SNEGSKA (reference sequence). The CDR3 loop spans 13 amino acids. This CDR3 reads CSARGGDSYEQYF. CDR3 nucleotide sequence: TGCAGTGCTAGAGGGGGCGACTCATACGAGCAGTACTTC.

The chain uses TRBV4-1 and TRBJ1-5; 8 bases align to TRBD1. V gave up 1 base and J gave up 4 bases; unmatched junction bases: 3. Germline V lookup: CDR1 MGHRA, CDR2 YSYEKL. The CDR3 contains 15 residues. DNA for the CDR3: TGCGCCAGCAGCCAAGGACAGGGGAGAAATCAGCCCCAGCATTTT. Its protein product is CASSQGQGRNQPQHF.

This clonotype was recorded only once. V gene TRBV9 combines with J gene TRBJ2-1, with TRBD2 identical over 10 bases. The CDR3 extends over 15 amino acids. Germline V gene sequence: CDR1 SGDLS, CDR2 YYNGEE. After removal of 4 bases from V and 8 bases from J, the junction contained 9 bases not matched to a gene. The CDR3 DNA reads as TGTGCCAGCAGCACACGGACTAGCGGTAGGGATGAGCAGTTCTTC. Its translation is CASSTRTSGRDEQFF.

The CDR3 region has the DNA TGTGCCAGCAGCCAAGCCCTAGCGGGAGGTGAGCAGTTCTTC. Amino acid sequence: CASSQALAGGEQFF. The chain carries TRBV14 and TRBJ2-1, with 11 bases lining up with TRBD2. This CDR3 is 14 amino acids long. The V and J ends lost 1 base and 9 bases, in that order; junction bases with no gene match: 2. Germline CDR1 SGHDN, CDR2 FVKESK.

This chain connects TRBV6-2 or TRBV6-3 to TRBJ2-7; 13 bases are shared with TRBD2. CDR3 size: 15 residues. CDR1 MNHEY and CDR2 SVGEGT come from the germline V gene. V was clipped by 6 bases and J by 5 bases; unmatched bases: 7. CDR3 DNA: TGTGCCAGCAGCTCCCGGACTAGCGGGGGCAACGAGCAGTACTTC. Its protein product is CASSSRTSGGNEQYF.

The J gene is TRBJ2-1, the V gene TRBV2, with 8 bases that match TRBD1. Germline V gene sequence: CDR1 SNHLY, CDR2 FYNNEI. After removal of 6 bases from V and 4 bases from J, the junction contained 5 bases not matched to a gene. The CDR3 contains 14 residues. The DNA of the CDR3 is TGTGCCAGCAGACCGGGACAGGCTTACAATGAGCAGTTCTTC. Translation: CASRPGQAYNEQFF.

The chain uses TRBV20-1 and TRBJ2-7, with a weak D call TRBD1 (6 bases). The germline CDR1 and CDR2 sequences are DFQATT and SNEGSKA (reference sequence). This CDR3 is 14 amino acids long. V was pared by 2 bases and J by 4 bases, with 15 bases between. The CDR3 is CSARTHRAAYEQYF. DNA of the CDR3: TGCAGTGCTAGAACCCACAGGGCAGCTTACGAGCAGTACTTC.

This rearrangement joins TRBV27 to TRBJ2-7, with 10 nucleotides matching TRBD1. From germline, CDR1 is MNHEY and CDR2 SMNVEV (reference sequence). The CDR3 is 14 residues long. The trim removed 5 bases at V and 3 bases at J, leaving 4 bases unmatched. The CDR3 here is CASSHGTGDYEQYF. The CDR3 coding sequence is TGTGCCAGCAGTCACGGGACAGGGGACTACGAGCAGTACTTC.

This clonotype was detected only once. This sequence joins TRBV12-3 or TRBV12-4 and TRBJ2-7; 7 nucleotides line up with TRBD2. The CDR3 has 13 residues. V lost 4 bases and J lost 2; bases outside the gene matches: 2. The CDR3 protein is CASSWGTTYEQYF. The DNA for the CDR3 is TGTGCCAGCAGTTGGGGGACTACCTACGAGCAGTACTTC.